This TCR beta chain was sequenced in a study of long-term antiretroviral therapy in people with HIV. Version v3.0 of the immunoSEQ assay ran at survey level. The protocol was immunoSEQ multiplex PCR, while the TCRdb copy is restricted to in-frame clones and leaves out a portion. Of about 22,000 clones in the sample, roughly 84% were seen once. The V gene lost 6 bases and the J gene lost 4 bases, with 13 bases spanning the gap. The CDR3 length is 13 residues. Germline values: CDR1 MGHDK, CDR2 SYGVNS. This rearrangement joins TRBV25-1 to TRBJ2-7, with D tentatively TRBD1 or TRBD2 (5 bases each). The receptor was isolated from a man in his fifties or sixties with HIV. This material consisted of unsorted PBMCs, taken 1.3 years after starting antiretroviral therapy. The CDR3 region has the DNA TGTGCCAGCAGGGGAGACAGCTCTTACGAGCAGTACTTC. This translates into CASRGDSSYEQYF.